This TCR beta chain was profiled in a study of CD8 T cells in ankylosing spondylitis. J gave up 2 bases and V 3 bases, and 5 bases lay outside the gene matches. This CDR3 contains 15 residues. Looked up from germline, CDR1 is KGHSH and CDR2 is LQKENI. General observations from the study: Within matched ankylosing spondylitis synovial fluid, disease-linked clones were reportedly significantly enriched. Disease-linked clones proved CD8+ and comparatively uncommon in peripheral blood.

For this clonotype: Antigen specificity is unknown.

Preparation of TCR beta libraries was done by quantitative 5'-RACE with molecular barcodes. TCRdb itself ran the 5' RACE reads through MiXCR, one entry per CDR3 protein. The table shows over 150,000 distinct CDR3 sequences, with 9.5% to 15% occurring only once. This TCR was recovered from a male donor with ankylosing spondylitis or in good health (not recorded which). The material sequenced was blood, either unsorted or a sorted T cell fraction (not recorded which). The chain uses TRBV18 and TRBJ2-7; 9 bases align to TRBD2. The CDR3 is CASSPGSGSPYEQYF. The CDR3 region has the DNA TGTGCCAGCTCACCGGGTAGCGGGAGCCCCTACGAGCAGTACTTC.